The next 30 T cell receptor beta chains were all read from a single sample in a study of T-cell reconstitution after alpha-beta-depleted transplantation in children. The library targeted TCRbeta and was prepared with unique molecular identifiers. TCRdb used MiXCR to reprocess the PCR reads, holding one entry per CDR3 protein. The profile shows approximately 93,000 distinct CDR3 sequences, roughly 7.7% of them singletons. The sequencing used PBMCs from the stem cell graft donor, collected from the stem cell graft. Receptors originate from a human donor who donated a stem cell graft to a child with congenital amegakaryocytic thrombocytopenia.

This clonotype has a count of ten or more. The V call is TRBV20-1, the J call TRBJ2-1; no reliable D call. Germline-derived CDR1 and CDR2 are DFQATT and SNEGSKA (reference sequence). V was pared by 1 base and J by 8 bases, with 12 bases between. The CDR3 is 13 amino acids. The CDR3 bases are TGCAGTGCTAGAGGGTCCCGTAGGGATGAGCAGTTCTTC. Residues: CSARGSRRDEQFF.

This clonotype was counted many times. V and J are TRBV30 and TRBJ1-6; TRBD1 matches at 12 bases. The ends lost 5 bases at V and 8 bases at J; junction bases unmatched: 7. The V gene's germline CDR1 is GTSNPN and CDR2 SVGIG (reference sequence). The CDR3 loop spans 15 amino acids. This CDR3 reads CAWLGQGAPYSPLHF. The DNA of the CDR3 is TGTGCCTGGTTGGGACAGGGGGCCCCCTATTCACCCCTCCACTTT.

This clonotype was detected many times. The chain combines TRBV18 with TRBJ1-1, with no clear D. This CDR3 has 13 amino acids. V lost 5 bases and J lost 5, with 12 bases in between. Germline lookup yields CDR1 KGHSH and CDR2 LQKENI. CDR3 protein: CASSNGRGTEAFF. CDR3 bases: TGTGCCAGCTCAAACGGGCGTGGTACTGAAGCTTTCTTT.

In its sample, this clonotype was seen many times. The chain has TRBV27 and TRBJ1-1; D is perhaps TRBD1 (5 bases). Germline values: CDR1 MNHEY, CDR2 SMNVEV (reference sequence). V lost 7 bases, J lost 5 bases, and 20 bases lay in between. There are 15 residues in the CDR3. The CDR3 DNA reads as TGTGCCAGCATTCCTTCCCTGGGGGGGACTACTGAAGCTTTCTTT. This gives the protein CASIPSLGGTTEAFF.

This clonotype was recorded at least ten times. The CDR3 DNA is TGTGCCATCAGACCCCCGGGGGTCGAAGAGACCCAGTACTTC. As protein: CAIRPPGVEETQYF. The chain recombines TRBV10-3 with TRBJ2-5, with D tentatively TRBD2 (6 bases). Trimming shortened V by 6 bases and J by 3 bases, and 14 bases separated the two germline ends. CDR1 is ENHRY and CDR2 is SYGVKD in the germline V gene. The CDR3 has 14 residues.

This clonotype was seen at least ten times. The chain carries TRBV3-1 and TRBJ2-6; D is uncertain. Trimming stripped 5 bases from V and 0 bases from J, with 8 bases between. The CDR3 totals 15 residues. From germline, CDR1 is LGHDT and CDR2 YNNKEL (reference sequence). CDR3 sequence (DNA): TGTGCCAGCAGCAACACAGCCTCTGGGGCCAACGTCCTGACTTTC. Amino acid sequence: CASSNTASGANVLTF.

This sequence joins TRBV6-2 or TRBV6-3 and TRBJ2-1; D not resolved. Germline CDR1 reads MNHEY; CDR2 reads SVGEGT. The CDR3 is 13 amino acids. Trimming stripped 1 base from V and 3 bases from J, with 4 bases between. The CDR3 nucleotides are TGTGCCAGCAGTTACTATTACTACAATGAGCAGTTCTTC. Its translation is CASSYYYYNEQFF.

The sample holds many counts of this clonotype. V is TRBV12-3 or TRBV12-4 and J is TRBJ2-1; no definite D call. The ends were cut back, 2 bases at V and 5 bases at J, with 4 bases in the middle. CDR3 size: 12 residues. The CDR3 nucleotides read TGTGCCAGCAGTTTAAGCAACAATGAGCAGTTCTTC. Translated, it gives CASSLSNNEQFF.

This clonotype came up many times. The CDR3 spells CASGFLSSGANVLTF. CDR3 nucleotides: TGTGCCAGCGGATTCCTGAGCTCTGGGGCCAACGTCCTGACTTTC. V and J are TRBV27 and TRBJ2-6; D unresolved. V shed 8 bases and J shed 0 bases, with 11 bases lying between them. The CDR3 is 15 residues long. Germline assignment: CDR1 MNHEY and CDR2 SMNVEV (reference sequence). Based on the CDR3 plus reference TRBV27 and TRBJ2-6, the full variable domain is EAQVTQNPRYLITVTGKKLTVTCSQNMNHEYMSWYRQDPGLGLRQIYYSMNVEVTDKGDVPEGYKVSRKEKRNFPLILESPSPNQTSLYFCASGFLSSGANVLTFGAGSRLTVL.

This clonotype came up many times. The CDR3 spells CATSRSPGAGRGEQYF. For the CDR3, the DNA is TGTGCCACCAGCAGATCCCCTGGGGCAGGGAGAGGCGAGCAGTACTTC. The gene calls are TRBV15 and TRBJ2-7; D tentatively fits TRBD1 or TRBD2 (5 bases each). Germline CDR1 and CDR2: LNHNV and YYDKDF (reference sequence). This CDR3 contains 16 residues. Trimming removed 2 bases from V and 6 bases from J, with 20 bases in between.

This clonotype was seen many times. The chain links TRBV5-1 to TRBJ2-7; a weak D match, TRBD1 (6 bases). The CDR3 consists of 15 residues. From germline, CDR1 is SGHRS and CDR2 YFSETQ. V was pared by 4 bases and J by 2 bases, with 16 bases between. DNA for the CDR3: TGCGCCAGCAGCAAGGGACAATCGCGCACCTACGAGCAGTACTTC. It codes for CASSKGQSRTYEQYF.

This clonotype showed up just a few times. This rearrangement joins TRBV15 to TRBJ2-3; D possibly corresponds to TRBD2 (6 bases). The germline gives CDR1 LNHNV, CDR2 YYDKDF (reference sequence). Between the trimmed V and J ends, which lost 0 bases and 0 bases, there was a span of 19 bases. The CDR3 is 19 amino acids. The CDR3 bases are TGTGCCACCAGCAGAGATTATCAGCTTGCGGGGACTAGCACAGATACGCAGTATTTT. It specifies CATSRDYQLAGTSTDTQYF.

This clonotype has ten or more counts. The CDR3 spells CASSKVPNTNTGELFF. In nucleotides, the CDR3 is TGTGCCAGCAGCAAAGTTCCAAATACGAACACCGGGGAGCTGTTTTTT. V gene TRBV21-1 combines with J gene TRBJ2-2. TRBV21-1 is described as a pseudogene. The CDR3 extends over 16 amino acids.

This clonotype was recorded at least ten times. The V and J genes are TRBV12-3 or TRBV12-4 and TRBJ1-5; TRBD1 matches 8 bases. V was clipped by 6 bases and J by 5 bases; unmatched bases: 3. The CDR3 has 13 residues. For the CDR3, the DNA is TGTGCCAGCAGCGCAGGGGGCTATCAGCCCCAGCATTTT. Residues: CASSAGGYQPQHF.

This clonotype was recorded many times. The chain couples TRBV7-2 to TRBJ2-1; 8 bases fit TRBD2. The junction had 3 bases not matched to a gene; V was cut back by 3 bases and J by 5 bases. The germline CDR1 and CDR2 sequences are SGHTA and FQGNSA. The CDR3 is 14 amino acids. CDR3 in DNA: TGTGCCAGCAGCTTCCGCGGGGGGCACAATGAGCAGTTCTTC. This sequence encodes CASSFRGGHNEQFF.

This clonotype was detected ten times or more. The CDR3 nucleotides are TGCGCCAGCAGCCGAACATTCCCAGGGACGGGAGATGACGAGCAGTACTTC. It specifies CASSRTFPGTGDDEQYF. V gene TRBV5-1 combines with J gene TRBJ2-7; D is perhaps TRBD2 (6 bases). Trimming stripped 4 bases from V and 5 bases from J, with 25 bases between. The CDR3 totals 17 residues. From germline, CDR1 is SGHRS and CDR2 YFSETQ.

In its sample, this clonotype was seen many times. The chain recombines TRBV12-3 or TRBV12-4 with TRBJ2-5, with D perhaps being TRBD1 or TRBD2 (6 bases each). The germline V and J ends were trimmed by 5 bases and 5 bases, with 12 bases remaining between them. The CDR3 length is 13 residues. CDR3 in amino acids: CASSPTGAETQYF. In DNA form, the CDR3 reads TGTGCCAGCAGTCCCACGGGGGCTGAGACCCAGTACTTC.

There are a few counts of this clonotype. The rearrangement joins TRBV5-6 to TRBJ1-1; tentative D call: TRBD1 (5 bases). CDR1 is SGHDT, CDR2 YYEEEE, per germline. V was clipped by 3 bases and J by 4 bases, with 16 bases between them. The CDR3 length is 15 residues. The CDR3 sequence: CASSSLPGLGTEAFF. The CDR3 region has the DNA TGTGCCAGCAGCTCCCTTCCGGGACTCGGCACTGAAGCTTTCTTT.

This chain links TRBV20-1 with TRBJ1-5; possibly TRBD1 for D (6 bases). V shed 2 bases and J shed 4 bases, with 18 bases lying between them. Germline loops: CDR1 DFQATT, CDR2 SNEGSKA (reference sequence). CDR3 length equals 16 residues. CDR3: CSARPGGGVGNQPQHF. Here the CDR3 DNA reads TGCAGTGCTAGACCCGGAGGGGGGGTGGGGAATCAGCCCCAGCATTTT.

The CDR3 reads CASADYTGELFF. CDR3 nucleotides: TGTGCCAGCGCAGACTACACCGGGGAGCTGTTTTTT. V usage is TRBV28 and J usage is TRBJ2-2, with D unresolved. The V end was cut by 8 bases, the J end by 3 bases, with 7 bases between. There are 12 residues in the CDR3. From germline, CDR1 is MDHEN and CDR2 SYDVKM.

This clonotype was seen a handful of times. This rearrangement joins TRBV2 to TRBJ2-2, with D possibly TRBD2 on 5 matching bases. The germline V and J ends were trimmed by 4 bases and 0 bases, with 9 bases remaining between them. Germline loops: CDR1 SNHLY, CDR2 FYNNEI. The CDR3 runs to 15 residues. The CDR3 region has the DNA TGTGCCAGCAGTGCCGGAGGCGCGAACACCGGGGAGCTGTTTTTT. This encodes CASSAGGANTGELFF.

The table lists this clonotype with many counts. Here the CDR3 reads CASSETTVNTGELFF. CDR3 in DNA: TGTGCCAGCAGCGAGACTACCGTGAACACCGGGGAGCTGTTTTTT. The chain uses TRBV5-4 and TRBJ2-2, with D maybe TRBD2 (5 bases). Germline assignment: CDR1 SGHNT and CDR2 YYREEE (reference sequence). This CDR3 spans 15 amino acids. V was clipped by 4 bases and J by 1 base, with 11 bases between them.

The chain combines TRBV27 with TRBJ2-2; the D is unclear. This CDR3 has 16 amino acids. Deletions cut 5 bases from V and 7 bases from J, with 20 bases between. Germline CDR1 is MNHEY and CDR2 is SMNVEV (reference sequence). The CDR3, as DNA: TGTGCCAGCAGTCCTCACGATGGGCGGTCCAACGGGGAGCTGTTTTTT. This translates into CASSPHDGRSNGELFF.

This clonotype was detected many times. The chain has TRBV5-1 and TRBJ2-7; a weak D match, TRBD1 (6 bases). This CDR3 region has 14 residues. The germline CDR1 and CDR2 sequences are SGHRS and YFSETQ. V lost 4 bases, J lost 1 base, and 12 bases lay in between. CDR3 sequence: CASSPNTGSYEQYF. CDR3 bases: TGCGCCAGCAGCCCGAATACAGGGTCCTACGAGCAGTACTTC.

V is TRBV6-5 and J is TRBJ1-2; D may be TRBD1 (5 bases). From germline, CDR1 is MNHEY and CDR2 SVGAGI. The V end lost 2 bases, the J end lost 0 bases, and 10 bases lay between the germline ends. This CDR3 has 15 amino acids. CDR3 DNA: TGTGCCAGCAGTTACGGGGCGAACTCTAACTATGGCTACACCTTC. It translates to CASSYGANSNYGYTF.

This chain joins TRBV10-1 and TRBJ1-5, with unresolved D. V was cut by 6 bases and J by 8 bases, with 5 bases left in between. The CDR3 runs to 10 residues. Looked up from germline, CDR1 is WNHNN and CDR2 is SYGVQD (reference sequence). The CDR3 DNA follows: TGCGCCAGCAGCCCCGAGCCCCAGCATTTT. Translating gives CASSPEPQHF.

In this sample, this clonotype turned up many times. This chain uses TRBV18 with TRBJ2-7, with D tentatively TRBD2 (6 bases). The germline CDR1 and CDR2 sequences are KGHSH and LQKENI. Trimming took 2 bases from V and 0 from J, leaving 14 bases between them. This CDR3 is built from 16 residues. The CDR3: CASSPASAYSSYEQYF. The CDR3 DNA reads as TGTGCCAGCTCACCAGCTAGCGCGTATAGCTCCTACGAGCAGTACTTC.

This clonotype occurred a few times. The chain links TRBV20-1 to TRBJ2-7; TRBD1 might be the D (6 bases). Germline V gene lookup returns CDR1 DFQATT and CDR2 SNEGSKA (reference sequence). CDR3 length: 14 residues. Trimming stripped 5 bases from V and 0 bases from J, with 14 bases between. The CDR3 loop is CSAPGQMTSYEQYF. The CDR3 DNA is TGCAGTGCTCCCGGACAGATGACCTCCTACGAGCAGTACTTC.

This clonotype was counted many times. This chain connects TRBV5-1 to TRBJ2-1; the D gene is possibly TRBD1 (6 bases). The CDR3 is 14 residues long. CDR1 is SGHRS and CDR2 is YFSETQ in the germline V gene. The ends were cut back, 3 bases at V and 8 bases at J, with 15 bases in the middle. The CDR3 here is CASSSGAKSDEQFF. The CDR3 bases are TGCGCCAGCAGCTCAGGGGCCAAGTCAGATGAGCAGTTCTTC.

This clonotype was recorded at least ten times. This chain connects TRBV20-1 to TRBJ2-7; 14 nucleotides line up with TRBD2. The J segment lost 4 bases and the V segment lost 5 bases, leaving 13 bases of the junction unmatched. In germline, CDR1 is DFQATT, CDR2 SNEGSKA (reference sequence). The CDR3 is 17 amino acids. The chain's CDR3 is CSAGAAGLAGGGYEQYF. The CDR3 DNA sequence: TGCAGTGCTGGAGCCGCCGGACTAGCGGGGGGAGGGTACGAGCAGTACTTC.